Below, 22 T cell receptor beta chains from the same sample are listed, as sequenced in a study of cytomegalovirus exposure and HLA in healthy donors. PCR employed 60 Vbeta and 13 Jbeta primers. This table comes from immunoSEQ multiplex PCR, and its TCRdb copy is limited to in-frame clones, with some not included. The sample contains 150,000 to 200,000 clones, roughly 90% of which appear only once. The sample taken for sequencing was PBMCs. These receptors were collected from a young woman in good health and CMV-seronegative.

This chain uses TRBV7-2 with TRBJ1-5; no definite D call. This CDR3 is built from 12 residues. Between the trimmed V and J ends, which lost 6 bases and 7 bases, there was a span of 10 bases. Per germline, CDR1 SGHTA and CDR2 FQGNSA. The CDR3 DNA is TGTGCCAGCAGGGAGGGTTCCCAGCCCCAGCATTTT. Translating it yields CASREGSQPQHF.

V and J are TRBV6-4 and TRBJ1-2, with 8 bases fitting TRBD1. In germline, CDR1 is MRHNA, CDR2 SNTAGT. The CDR3 extends over 13 amino acids. The junction had 6 bases not matched to a gene; V was cut back by 6 bases and J by 6 bases. This CDR3 is CASRSTGDNGYTF. The CDR3 DNA is TGTGCCAGCAGATCGACAGGGGATAATGGCTACACCTTC.

The DNA for the CDR3 is TGCGCCAGCAGCTCCGGGACTAGCGGGGGGTCAGCCTACTACAATGAGCAGTTCTTC. Encoded protein: CASSSGTSGGSAYYNEQFF. The chain links TRBV5-1 to TRBJ2-1; 15 nucleotides align to TRBD2. V lost 3 bases, J lost 3 bases, and 10 bases stayed unmatched. The CDR3 runs to 19 residues. Germline assignment: CDR1 SGHRS and CDR2 YFSETQ.

The CDR3 loop reads CAWNQNSGNTIYF. CDR3 DNA sequence: TGTGCCTGGAATCAAAACTCTGGAAACACCATATATTTT. The V call is TRBV30, the J call TRBJ1-3, with D hard to call. V dropped 4 bases and J dropped 0 bases, with 7 bases sitting between them. CDR1 and CDR2 (germline): GTSNPN, SVGIG (reference sequence). This CDR3 is built from 13 residues. The complete variable domain, with remaining parts taken from reference TRBV30 and TRBJ1-3, reads SQTIHQWPATLVQPVGSPLSLECTVEGTSNPNLYWYRQAAGRGLQLLFYSVGIGQISSEVPQNLSASRPQDRQFILSSKKLLLSDSGFYLCAWNQNSGNTIYFGEGSWLTVV.

V usage is TRBV5-1 and J usage is TRBJ2-5, with D tentatively TRBD2 (6 bases). Germline V gene lookup returns CDR1 SGHRS and CDR2 YFSETQ. Between the trimmed V and J ends, which lost 4 bases and 3 bases, there was a span of 10 bases. The CDR3 is 13 amino acids. CDR3 nucleotide sequence: TGCGCCAGCAGCGGTCGACTAGAAGAGACCCAGTACTTC. This translates into CASSGRLEETQYF.

The chain is built from TRBV25-1 and TRBJ1-1, with a weak D call TRBD1 (6 bases). The CDR3 is 15 amino acids. CDR1 MGHDK and CDR2 SYGVNS come from the germline V gene. V gave up 8 bases and J gave up 1 base, with 17 bases separating them. The CDR3 coding sequence is TGTGCCAGCCTCCACCCGACAGGCGAGAACACTGAAGCTTTCTTT. Translation: CASLHPTGENTEAFF.

The chain is built from TRBV6-1 and TRBJ2-7; D ambiguous. This CDR3 has 13 residues. The germline V gene has CDR1 MNHNS and CDR2 SASEGT. V was cut by 0 bases and J by 3 bases, with 6 bases left in between. This CDR3 reads CASSEAGVYEQYF. DNA of the CDR3: TGTGCCAGCAGTGAAGCGGGCGTCTACGAGCAGTACTTC.

V is TRBV28 and J is TRBJ1-5; 10 bases are a match to TRBD1. This CDR3 is built from 20 residues. Per germline, CDR1 MDHEN and CDR2 SYDVKM. Trimming at V came to 4 bases and at J to 0 bases, leaving 15 bases not matched to a gene. CDR3 nucleotide sequence: TGTGCCAGCAGTTACAGTGCCGGACAGGGGGGATTCTATAGCAATCAGCCCCAGCATTTT. Its protein product is CASSYSAGQGGFYSNQPQHF. The full variable domain, its missing parts supplied by reference TRBV28 and TRBJ1-5, is DVKVTQSSRYLVKRTGEKVFLECVQDMDHENMFWYRQDPGLGLRLIYFSYDVKMKEKGDIPEGYSVSREKKERFSLILESASTNQTSMYLCASSYSAGQGGFYSNQPQHFGDGTRLSIL.

The CDR3 loop reads CASSHLTGQGPNQPQHF. Here the CDR3 DNA reads TGCGCCAGCAGCCACCTAACCGGACAGGGGCCAAATCAGCCCCAGCATTTT. V and J are TRBV4-1 and TRBJ1-5; 9 bases agree with TRBD1. Germline CDR1 MGHRA, CDR2 YSYEKL. V shed 3 bases, J shed 4 bases, and the junction held 10 bases outside the gene matches. The CDR3 is 17 amino acids.

This clone occurred once. The CDR3 nucleotides are TGTGCCAGCAGCTTCGGGGGGTCCTACGAGCAGTACTTC. It specifies CASSFGGSYEQYF. The V gene is TRBV7-2, the J gene TRBJ2-7; 7 bases map to TRBD2. This CDR3 has 13 residues. In germline, CDR1 is SGHTA, CDR2 FQGNSA. V trimming: 3 bases; J trimming: 1 base; junction bases outside the gene matches: 0.

The V gene is TRBV7-7, the J gene TRBJ2-1; D may be TRBD2 (6 bases). The CDR3 is 14 amino acids. The V end lost 6 bases, the J end lost 9 bases, and 18 bases lay between the germline ends. The V gene's germline CDR1 is SSHAT and CDR2 FNYEAQ (reference sequence). In DNA, the CDR3 is TGTGCCAGCAGTAGCTTCGGGGGTTCAGGTGAGCAGTTCTTC. This gives the protein CASSSFGGSGEQFF.

This clone was detected a few times. The chain couples TRBV5-4 to TRBJ1-1; D unclear. The length of the CDR3 is 15 residues. The germline V gene has CDR1 SGHNT and CDR2 YYREEE (reference sequence). The V end was cut by 4 bases, the J end by 0 bases, with 13 bases between. CDR3 sequence reads: CASSVADGMNTEAFF. Here the CDR3 DNA reads TGTGCCAGCAGCGTAGCGGACGGAATGAACACTGAAGCTTTCTTT.

This clone was detected only once. V usage is TRBV7-9 and J usage is TRBJ2-3, with D uncertain. V gave up 0 bases and J gave up 3 bases, with 7 bases separating them. Germline assignment: CDR1 SEHNR and CDR2 FQNEAQ (reference sequence). The CDR3 length is 14 residues. CDR3 nucleotides: TGTGCCAGCAGCTTAGCTGGCCGAACAGATACGCAGTATTTT. This codes for CASSLAGRTDTQYF.

The chain combines TRBV28 with TRBJ2-7; D gene ambiguous. Trimming stripped 3 bases from V and 2 bases from J, with 2 bases between. The CDR3 totals 11 residues. Germline assignment: CDR1 MDHEN and CDR2 SYDVKM. CDR3 coding DNA: TGTGCCAGCAGTTTCGCCTACGAGCAGTACTTC. It yields the protein CASSFAYEQYF.

The rearrangement joins TRBV4-2 to TRBJ2-7, with 9 bases lining up with TRBD1. The length of the CDR3 is 13 residues. Per germline, CDR1 LGHNA and CDR2 YNFKEQ. Trimming removed 6 bases from V and 7 bases from J; junction bases left unmatched: 7. The CDR3 sequence: CASREETGGEQYF. The CDR3 DNA reads as TGTGCCAGCAGGGAGGAGACAGGGGGAGAGCAGTACTTC.

V gene TRBV6-5 combines with J gene TRBJ1-2, with 8 nucleotides matching TRBD1. The CDR3 has 14 residues. Germline V gene lookup returns CDR1 MNHEY and CDR2 SVGAGI. Trimming took 6 bases from V and 6 from J; bases not matched to a gene: 9. The CDR3, as DNA: TGTGCCAGCAGCCCTACTGGACAGGGAAATGGCTACACCTTC. It specifies CASSPTGQGNGYTF.

The chain recombines TRBV27 with TRBJ2-3, with D perhaps matching TRBD1 (5 bases). Looked up from germline, CDR1 is MNHEY and CDR2 is SMNVEV (reference sequence). The CDR3 sequence is 15 residues long. The ends were cut back, 2 bases at V and 0 bases at J, with 9 bases in the middle. CDR3 sequence: CASSLRQSSTDTQYF. CDR3 DNA: TGTGCCAGCAGTTTACGACAGTCTAGCACAGATACGCAGTATTTT.

The rearrangement joins TRBV7-9 to TRBJ2-1; TRBD2 aligns across 15 bases. The V segment lost 3 bases and the J segment 3 bases; nucleotides outside the gene matches: 9. Germline loops: CDR1 SEHNR, CDR2 FQNEAQ (reference sequence). There are 19 residues in the CDR3. In DNA form, the CDR3 reads TGTGCCAGCAGCTTTACCACCGGGACTAGCGGGAGGAGCTACAATGAGCAGTTCTTC. Translated, it gives CASSFTTGTSGRSYNEQFF.

The gene calls are TRBV7-2 and TRBJ2-2; TRBD1 aligns across 8 bases. J gave up 4 bases and V 7 bases, and 11 bases lay outside the gene matches. Germline-derived CDR1 and CDR2 are SGHTA and FQGNSA. CDR3 length: 16 amino acids. The CDR3 loop is CASTQIHGTGTGELFF. CDR3 in DNA: TGTGCCAGCACTCAAATCCACGGGACAGGCACCGGGGAGCTGTTTTTT. The full variable domain, in which reference TRBV7-2 and TRBJ2-2 provide the parts outside the CDR3, is GAGVSQSPSNKVTEKGKDVELRCDPISGHTALYWYRQSLGQGLEFLIYFQGNSAPDKSGLPSDRFSAERTGGSVSTLTIQRTQQEDSAVYLCASTQIHGTGTGELFFGEGSRLTVL.

V usage is TRBV5-1 and J usage is TRBJ2-3; D is unresolved. Germline V gene data show CDR1 as SGHRS and CDR2 as YFSETQ. V lost 0 bases and J lost 1, with 12 bases in between. This CDR3 comprises 16 residues. CDR3: CASSLEAPQGTDTQYF. The CDR3 DNA reads as TGCGCCAGCAGCTTGGAGGCCCCGCAGGGCACAGATACGCAGTATTTT.

Worth noting for this clone: This sample also contains other DNA sequences that code for the same CDR3. The chain couples TRBV18 to TRBJ1-1; D is possibly TRBD1 (5 bases). The CDR3 consists of 15 residues. Deletions cut 3 bases from V and 1 base from J, with 12 bases between. From germline, CDR1 is KGHSH and CDR2 LQKENI. The CDR3 loop reads CASSPNLGPNTEAFF. The CDR3 region has the DNA TGTGCCAGCTCACCGAATCTGGGGCCGAACACTGAAGCTTTCTTT.

J is TRBJ1-2 and V is TRBV28, with 9 bases lining up with TRBD1. V dropped 3 bases and J dropped 8; count of bases not matched to a gene: 4. There are 13 residues in the CDR3. CDR1 and CDR2 (germline): MDHEN, SYDVKM. CDR3 sequence reads: CASSFGQGWGYTF. For the CDR3, the DNA is TGTGCCAGCAGTTTCGGACAGGGGTGGGGCTACACCTTC.